One and the same sample provided the 10 T cell receptor beta chains below, sequenced in a study of PD-1 blockade in classical Hodgkin lymphoma. Assay used: immunoSEQ multiplex PCR; TCRdb lists only in-frame clones, some missing. The sample has around 60,000 clones, nearly 90% seen once. Regarding time point: cycle 4 day 1 (C4D1), after 5 to 7 weeks of nivolumab. Each patient's relapse followed autologous stem cell transplantation, and brentuximab vedotin exposure varied. The sample in question was peripheral blood mononuclear cells (PBMCs), obtained before the fourth cycle of nivolumab. These receptor sequences come from a human donor with classical Hodgkin lymphoma.

The CDR3 region has the DNA TGCGCCAGCAGCTTGGAGGGCGGCTACGAGCAGTACTTC. As protein: CASSLEGGYEQYF. The chain is built from TRBV5-1 and TRBJ2-7; D uncertain. The V and J ends lost 0 bases and 3 bases respectively, with 7 bases between them. This CDR3 has 13 residues. The germline CDR1 and CDR2 sequences are SGHRS and YFSETQ. The entire variable domain, with the rest obtained from reference TRBV5-1 and TRBJ2-7, is as follows: KAGVTQTPRYLIKTRGQQVTLSCSPISGHRSVSWYQQTPGQGLQFLFEYFSETQRNKGNFPGRFSGRQFSNSRSEMNVSTLELGDSALYLCASSLEGGYEQYFGPGTRLTVT.

The chain uses TRBV5-4 and TRBJ2-2; 8 bases align to TRBD2. The CDR3 has 18 residues. Germline lookup yields CDR1 SGHNT and CDR2 YYREEE (reference sequence). Trimming cost V 3 bases and J 4 bases; bases outside gene matches: 14. The CDR3 bases are TGTGCCAGCAGCTCGGGTAGCTTAGCGGGAAGAGGCACCGGGGAGCTGTTTTTT. Residues: CASSSGSLAGRGTGELFF.

V and J are TRBV7-2 and TRBJ2-7; 7 bases are shared with TRBD1. V shed 6 bases and J 2 bases; nucleotides not matched to a gene: 7. This CDR3 comprises 14 residues. Germline V gene lookup returns CDR1 SGHTA and CDR2 FQGNSA. The CDR3 here is CASSISQGAYEQYF. CDR3 coding DNA: TGTGCCAGCAGTATAAGTCAGGGGGCCTACGAGCAGTACTTC.

The chain joins TRBV7-9 to TRBJ2-5, with D possibly TRBD1 on 6 matching bases. Trimming pared 5 bases from V and 0 bases from J, leaving 13 bases between. CDR3 length: 15 amino acids. Germline loops: CDR1 SEHNR, CDR2 FQNEAQ (reference sequence). CDR3 protein: CASSPDSGYQETQYF. In DNA form, the CDR3 reads TGTGCCAGCAGCCCGGACAGTGGGTACCAAGAGACCCAGTACTTC.

The rearrangement links TRBV7-9 to TRBJ1-3; 8 bases match TRBD1. The germline gives CDR1 SEHNR, CDR2 FQNEAQ (reference sequence). Trimming cost V 5 bases and J 4 bases; bases outside gene matches: 4. This CDR3 has 14 amino acids. The CDR3 bases are TGTGCCAGCAGCGCGACAGGGGTAGGAAACACCATATATTTT. It translates to CASSATGVGNTIYF.

The V gene is TRBV7-2, the J gene TRBJ1-2; a weak D match, TRBD1 (6 bases). This CDR3 is built from 14 residues. Germline lookup yields CDR1 SGHTA and CDR2 FQGNSA. Trimming shortened V by 5 bases and J by 2 bases, and 12 bases separated the two germline ends. In DNA, the CDR3 is TGTGCCAGCAGCCCCCGACAGGTGAACTATGGCTACACCTTC. The encoded protein is CASSPRQVNYGYTF.

V is TRBV7-2 and J is TRBJ2-6, with D possibly being TRBD1 (6 bases). The V gene lost 3 bases and the J gene lost 0 bases, with 12 bases spanning the gap. The CDR3 consists of 17 residues. Germline CDR1 SGHTA, CDR2 FQGNSA. CDR3 region: CASSLGAAFSGANVLTF. The CDR3 DNA is TGTGCCAGCAGCTTGGGGGCAGCTTTCTCTGGGGCCAACGTCCTGACTTTC.

This clone appeared once. This chain joins TRBV6-5 and TRBJ2-7, with D unclear. Germline lookup yields CDR1 MNHEY and CDR2 SVGAGI. V was clipped by 8 bases and J by 2 bases, with 16 bases between them. This CDR3 contains 14 residues. The CDR3 region has the DNA TGTGCCAGCTGGTCTGGTTTATCGGCCTACGAGCAGTACTTC. As protein: CASWSGLSAYEQYF.

The chain has TRBV7-9 and TRBJ1-1; D not resolved. CDR1 and CDR2 (germline): SEHNR, FQNEAQ (reference sequence). V lost 3 bases and J lost 3, with 5 bases in between. The CDR3 spans 12 residues. CDR3 protein: CASSLEYTEAFF. In DNA form, the CDR3 reads TGTGCCAGCAGCTTGGAATACACTGAAGCTTTCTTT.

This rearrangement joins TRBV5-1 to TRBJ1-1; maybe TRBD1 (5 bases). Germline lookup yields CDR1 SGHRS and CDR2 YFSETQ. Between the trimmed V and J ends, which lost 4 bases and 0 bases, there was a span of 7 bases. The CDR3 runs to 13 residues. In DNA form, the CDR3 reads TGCGCCAGCAGCACAGGATTGAACACTGAAGCTTTCTTT. As protein: CASSTGLNTEAFF.